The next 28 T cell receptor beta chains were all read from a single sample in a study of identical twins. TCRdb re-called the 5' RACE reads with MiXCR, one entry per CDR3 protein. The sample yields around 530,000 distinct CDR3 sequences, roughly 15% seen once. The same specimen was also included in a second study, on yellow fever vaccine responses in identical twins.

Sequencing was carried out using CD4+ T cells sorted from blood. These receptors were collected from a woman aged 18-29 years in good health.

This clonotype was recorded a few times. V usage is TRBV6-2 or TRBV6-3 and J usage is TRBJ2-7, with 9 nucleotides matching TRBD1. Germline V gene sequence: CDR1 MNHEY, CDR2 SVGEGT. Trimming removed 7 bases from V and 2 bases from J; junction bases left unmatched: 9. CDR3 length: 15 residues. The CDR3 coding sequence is TGTGCCAGCACCTATCAGGACAGGGGACCCTACGAGCAGTACGTC. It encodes CASTYQDRGPYEQYV.

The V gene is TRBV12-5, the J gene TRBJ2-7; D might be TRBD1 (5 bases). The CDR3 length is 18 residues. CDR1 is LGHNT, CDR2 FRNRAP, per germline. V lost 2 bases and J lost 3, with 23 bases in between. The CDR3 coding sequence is TGTGCTAGTGGTTTGTTTCAGGACAAAACATCACCTAACTACGAGCAGTACGTC. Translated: CASGLFQDKTSPNYEQYV.

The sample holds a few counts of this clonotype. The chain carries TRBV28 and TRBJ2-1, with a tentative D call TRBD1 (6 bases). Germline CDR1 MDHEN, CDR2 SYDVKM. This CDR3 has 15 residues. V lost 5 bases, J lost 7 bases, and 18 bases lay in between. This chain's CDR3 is CASSGGHGLRNEQFF. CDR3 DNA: TGTGCCAGCAGTGGGGGACATGGGCTTCGGAATGAGCAGTTCTTC.

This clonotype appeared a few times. The CDR3: CASSQDKQASSYNEQFF. CDR3 sequence (DNA): TGCGCCAGCAGCCAAGATAAACAGGCGAGCTCCTACAATGAGCAGTTCTTC. The chain couples TRBV4-1 to TRBJ2-1; possible D gene TRBD1, 5 bases. The CDR3 consists of 17 residues. V dropped 0 bases and J dropped 0 bases, with 12 bases sitting between them. CDR1 is MGHRA and CDR2 is YSYEKL in the germline V gene.

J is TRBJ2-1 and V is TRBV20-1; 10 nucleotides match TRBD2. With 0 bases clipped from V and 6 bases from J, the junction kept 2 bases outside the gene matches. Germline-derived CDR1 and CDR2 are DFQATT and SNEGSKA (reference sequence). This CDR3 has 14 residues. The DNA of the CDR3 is TGCAGTGCTAGAGATAGCGGGAGGTTCAATGAGCAGTTCTTC. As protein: CSARDSGRFNEQFF.

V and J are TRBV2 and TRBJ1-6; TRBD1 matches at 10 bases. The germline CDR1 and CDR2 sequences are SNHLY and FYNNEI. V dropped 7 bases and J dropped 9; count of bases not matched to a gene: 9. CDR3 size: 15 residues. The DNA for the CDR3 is TGTGCCAGCATCAAGGGACAGGGGAGGGGTTCACCCCTCCACTTT. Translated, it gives CASIKGQGRGSPLHF.

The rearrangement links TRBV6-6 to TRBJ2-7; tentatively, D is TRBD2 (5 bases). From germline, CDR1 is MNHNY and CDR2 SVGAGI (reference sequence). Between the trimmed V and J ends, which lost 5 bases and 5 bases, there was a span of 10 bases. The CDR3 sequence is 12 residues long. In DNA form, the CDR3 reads TGTGCCAGCAGTCACTTCGGGGACGAGCAGTACGTC. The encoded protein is CASSHFGDEQYV.

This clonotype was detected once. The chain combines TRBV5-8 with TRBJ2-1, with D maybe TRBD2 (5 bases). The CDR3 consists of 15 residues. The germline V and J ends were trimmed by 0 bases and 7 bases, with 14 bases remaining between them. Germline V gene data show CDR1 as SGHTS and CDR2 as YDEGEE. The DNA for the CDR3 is TGTGCCAGCAGCTTGGGATTGGGTCGGACTAATGAGCAGTTCTTC. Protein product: CASSLGLGRTNEQFF.

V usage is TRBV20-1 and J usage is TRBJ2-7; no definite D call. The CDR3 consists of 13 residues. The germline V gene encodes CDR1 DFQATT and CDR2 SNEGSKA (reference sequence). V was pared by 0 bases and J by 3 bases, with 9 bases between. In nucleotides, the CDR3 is TGCAGTGCTAGAGATCCTGGAATCTACGAGCAGTACGTC. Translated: CSARDPGIYEQYV.

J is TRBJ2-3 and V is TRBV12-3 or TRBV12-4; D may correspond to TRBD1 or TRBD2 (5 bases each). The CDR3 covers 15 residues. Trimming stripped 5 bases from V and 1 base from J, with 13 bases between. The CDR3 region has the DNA TGTGCCAGCAGTACCCCGGGACCCCGCACAGATACGCAGTATTTT. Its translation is CASSTPGPRTDTQYF.

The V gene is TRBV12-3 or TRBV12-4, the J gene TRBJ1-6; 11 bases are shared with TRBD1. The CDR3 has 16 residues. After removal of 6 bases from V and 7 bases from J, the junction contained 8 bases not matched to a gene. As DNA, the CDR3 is TGTGCCAGCAGCTCCAAGGACAGGGGGCTAAATTCACCCCTCCACTTT. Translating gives CASSSKDRGLNSPLHF.

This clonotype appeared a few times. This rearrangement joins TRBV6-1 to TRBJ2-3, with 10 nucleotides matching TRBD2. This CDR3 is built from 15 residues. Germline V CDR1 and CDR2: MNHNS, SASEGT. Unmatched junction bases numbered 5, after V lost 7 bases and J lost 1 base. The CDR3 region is CASTLAGAGTDTQYF. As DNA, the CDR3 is TGTGCCAGCACTCTAGCGGGGGCCGGCACAGATACGCAGTATTTT.

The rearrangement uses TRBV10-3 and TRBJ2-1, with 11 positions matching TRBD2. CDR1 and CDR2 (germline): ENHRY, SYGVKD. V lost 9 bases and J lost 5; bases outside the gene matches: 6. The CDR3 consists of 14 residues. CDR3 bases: TGTGCCATTCTAGCGGGAGGAAACCACAATGAGCAGTTCTTC. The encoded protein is CAILAGGNHNEQFF.

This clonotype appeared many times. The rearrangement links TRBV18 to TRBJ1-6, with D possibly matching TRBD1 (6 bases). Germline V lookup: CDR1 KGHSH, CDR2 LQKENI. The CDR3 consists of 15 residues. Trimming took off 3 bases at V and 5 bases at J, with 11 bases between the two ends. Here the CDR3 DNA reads TGTGCCAGCTCACCCAACAGGGCCAATAATTCACCCCTCCACTTT. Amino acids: CASSPNRANNSPLHF. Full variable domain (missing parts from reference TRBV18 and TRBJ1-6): NAGVMQNPRHLVRRRGQEARLRCSPMKGHSHVYWYRQLPEEGLKFMVYLQKENIIDESGMPKERFSAEFPKEGPSILRIQQVVRGDSAAYFCASSPNRANNSPLHFGNGTRLTVT.

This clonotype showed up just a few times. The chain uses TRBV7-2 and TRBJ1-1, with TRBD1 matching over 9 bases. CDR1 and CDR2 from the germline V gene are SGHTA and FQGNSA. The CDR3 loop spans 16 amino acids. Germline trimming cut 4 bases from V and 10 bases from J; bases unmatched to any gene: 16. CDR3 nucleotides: TGTGCCAGCAGCTCGCAGAGCGGCGGACAGGGGAGGAGAGCTTTCTTT. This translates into CASSSQSGGQGRRAFF.

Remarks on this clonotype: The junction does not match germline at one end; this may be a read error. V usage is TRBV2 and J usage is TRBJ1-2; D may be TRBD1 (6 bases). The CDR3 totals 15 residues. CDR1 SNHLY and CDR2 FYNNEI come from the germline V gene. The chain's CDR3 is CASSPLTGENYGYTF. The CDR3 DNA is TGTGCCAGCAGCCCCCTGACAGGCGAAAACTATGGCTATACCTTC.

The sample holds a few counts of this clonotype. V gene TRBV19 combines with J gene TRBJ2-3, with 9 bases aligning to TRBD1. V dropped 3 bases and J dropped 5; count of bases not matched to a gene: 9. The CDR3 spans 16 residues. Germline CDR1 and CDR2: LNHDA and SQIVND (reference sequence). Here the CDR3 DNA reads TGTGCCAGTAGTATCTCCGGGACAGGGATGTTAGATACGCAGTATTTT. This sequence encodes CASSISGTGMLDTQYF.

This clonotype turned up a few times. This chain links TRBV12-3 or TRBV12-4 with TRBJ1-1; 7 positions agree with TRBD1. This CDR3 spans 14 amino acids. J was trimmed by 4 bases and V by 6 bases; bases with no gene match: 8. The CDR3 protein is CASSPNRGGTEAFF. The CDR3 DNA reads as TGTGCCAGCAGCCCTAACAGGGGAGGCACTGAAGCTTTCTTT.

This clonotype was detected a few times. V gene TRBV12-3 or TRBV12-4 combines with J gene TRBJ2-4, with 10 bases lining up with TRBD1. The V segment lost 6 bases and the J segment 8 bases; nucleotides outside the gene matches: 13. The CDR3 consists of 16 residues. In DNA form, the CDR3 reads TGTGCCAGCAGCCCGACAGGACAGGGGGTGGGGGACATTCAGTACTTC. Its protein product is CASSPTGQGVGDIQYF.

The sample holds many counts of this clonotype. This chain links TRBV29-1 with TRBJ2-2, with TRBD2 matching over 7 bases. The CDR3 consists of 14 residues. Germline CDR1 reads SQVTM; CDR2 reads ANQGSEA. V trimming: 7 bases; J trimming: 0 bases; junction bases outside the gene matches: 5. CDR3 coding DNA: TGCAGCGGTGAGCGGGATTCGAACACCGGGGAGCTGTTTTTT. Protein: CSGERDSNTGELFF.

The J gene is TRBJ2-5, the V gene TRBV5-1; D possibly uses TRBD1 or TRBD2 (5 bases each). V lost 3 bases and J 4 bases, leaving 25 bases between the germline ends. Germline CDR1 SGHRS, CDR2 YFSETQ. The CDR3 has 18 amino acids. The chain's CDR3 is CASSWGLGPGTILETQYF. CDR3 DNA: TGCGCCAGCAGCTGGGGTTTGGGCCCAGGGACCATATTAGAGACCCAGTACTTC.

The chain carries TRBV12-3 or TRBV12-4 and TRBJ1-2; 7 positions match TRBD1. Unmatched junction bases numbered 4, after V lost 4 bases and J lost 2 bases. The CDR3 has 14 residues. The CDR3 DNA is TGTGCCAGCAGTTCGGGACAGACCAACTATGGCTACACCTTC. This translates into CASSSGQTNYGYTF.

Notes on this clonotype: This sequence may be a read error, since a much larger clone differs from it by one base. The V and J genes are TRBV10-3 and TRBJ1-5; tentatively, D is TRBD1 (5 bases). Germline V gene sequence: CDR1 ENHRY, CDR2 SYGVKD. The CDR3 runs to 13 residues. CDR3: CAIGTDSSQPQHF. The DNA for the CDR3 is TGTGCCATAGGGACGGATAGCAGTCAGCCCCAGCATTTT.

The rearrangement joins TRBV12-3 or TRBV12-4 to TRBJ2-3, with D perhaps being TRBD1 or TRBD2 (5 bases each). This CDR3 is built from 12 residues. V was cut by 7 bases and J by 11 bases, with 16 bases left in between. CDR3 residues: CASTWDHPRQYF. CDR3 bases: TGTGCCAGCACGTGGGACCACCCCAGGCAGTATTTT.

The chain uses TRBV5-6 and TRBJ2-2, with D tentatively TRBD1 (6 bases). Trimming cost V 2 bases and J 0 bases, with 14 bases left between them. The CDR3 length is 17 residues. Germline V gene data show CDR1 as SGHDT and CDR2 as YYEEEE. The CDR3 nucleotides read TGTGCCAGCAGCTTTGGGACGGGACACCCGAACACCGGGGAGCTGTTTTTT. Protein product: CASSFGTGHPNTGELFF.

CDR3 amino acids: CASRNLGQANTGELFF. The DNA of the CDR3 is TGTGCCAGCAGGAATCTGGGACAGGCGAACACCGGGGAGCTGTTTTTT. The chain has TRBV7-9 and TRBJ2-2; TRBD1 aligns across 8 bases. The ends lost 6 bases at V and 0 bases at J; junction bases unmatched: 6. The CDR3 has 16 amino acids. The germline CDR1 and CDR2 sequences are SEHNR and FQNEAQ (reference sequence).

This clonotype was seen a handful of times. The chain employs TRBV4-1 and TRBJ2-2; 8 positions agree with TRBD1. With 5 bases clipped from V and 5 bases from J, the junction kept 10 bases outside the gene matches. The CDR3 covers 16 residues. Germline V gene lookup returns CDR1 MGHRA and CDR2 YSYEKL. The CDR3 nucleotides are TGCGCCAGCAGCAAAACTGAAACAGGGGGGACCGGGGAGCTGTTTTTT. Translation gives CASSKTETGGTGELFF.

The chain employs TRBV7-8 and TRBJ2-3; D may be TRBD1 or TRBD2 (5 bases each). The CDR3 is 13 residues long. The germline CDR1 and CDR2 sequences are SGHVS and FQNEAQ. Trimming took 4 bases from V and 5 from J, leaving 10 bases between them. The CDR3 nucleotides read TGTGCCAGCAGCTCGGTTGGGGGAGATACGCAGTATTTT. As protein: CASSSVGGDTQYF. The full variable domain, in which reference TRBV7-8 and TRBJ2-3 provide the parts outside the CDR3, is GAGVSQSPRYKVAKRGQDVALRCDPISGHVSLFWYQQALGQGPEFLTYFQNEAQLDKSGLPSDRFFAERPEGSVSTLKIQRTQQEDSAVYLCASSSVGGDTQYFGPGTRLTVL.